This T cell receptor beta chain was recovered during a study of T cell clones after liver transplantation. Turning to the study itself: Liver transplant recipients had immunosuppression withdrawal attempted within 2 years. Study-wide results and limits: Small, mixed patient groups and varying post-transplant times limit these conclusions.

This clone ranks as medium-sized (0.01 to 0.1%). Its matching antigen is unknown. Sequencing of dividing CFSE-low cells from the MLR defined alloreactive TCRbeta sequences. Pre-transplant recipient cells responded to graft donor PBMCs, splenocytes, lymph-node cells, or third-party PBMCs. This CDR3 spans 13 amino acids. CDR1 is SNHLY and CDR2 is FYNNEI in the germline V gene. Between the trimmed V and J ends, which lost 9 bases and 2 bases, there was a span of 13 bases. TCRdb's table, derived via immunoSEQ multiplex PCR, lists solely in-frame clones and lacks some. Among about 5,800 clones listed, roughly 29% were seen once.

The chain employs TRBV2 and TRBJ1-1, with a possible D match to TRBD1 (6 bases). This TCR was recovered from a human patient who received a liver transplant. Some T cells may have originated in the graft donor. The sequencing input was CD4+ T cells from cultured PBMCs. In DNA, the CDR3 is TGTGCCAGTTCAACACAGGGAAACACTGAAGCTTTCTTT. It yields the protein CASSTQGNTEAFF.